This entry features one TCR beta chain sequence. These data are taken from a study of blood T cell repertoires in COVID-19. About the study: Sites across the United States, Italy and Spain contributed samples from acute and convalescent COVID-19. T cells, B-cell-depleted T cells, or PBMCs supplied cDNA or gDNA.

This CDR3 has 15 amino acids. V dropped 7 bases and J dropped 3; count of bases not matched to a gene: 9. CDR1 and CDR2 (germline): ENHRY, SYGVKD. Authors' methods: Using reference gene primer amplification, nucleated cell counts were estimated. This table comes from immunoSEQ multiplex PCR, and its TCRdb copy is limited to in-frame clones, with some not included. V and J calls plus clone size are reproduced from that table; the DNA served to infer D and trimming. Among approximately 240,000 clones, approximately 79% were seen once, and the ten largest hold approximately 4%. The chain recombines TRBV10-3 with TRBJ1-1; 9 bases agree with TRBD1. The sequencing input was peripheral blood. The TCR originated in a middle-aged woman with active or convalescent COVID-19. The chain's CDR3 is CAITVGTGWDTEAFF. The CDR3 DNA reads as TGTGCCATCACGGTCGGGACAGGGTGGGACACTGAAGCTTTCTTT.